This T cell receptor (beta chain) is drawn from a study of shared clonotypes between healthy human individuals. The CDR3 has 14 residues. The V segment lost 4 bases and the J segment 5 bases; nucleotides outside the gene matches: 2. CDR1 and CDR2 (germline): SGHTS, YDEGEE. The protocol was immunoSEQ multiplex PCR, while the TCRdb copy is restricted to in-frame clones and leaves out a portion. The data show millions of clones, around 96% seen once. CD45RO-negative CD8 cells positively selected for CCR7 made up the naive population, which excluded terminally differentiated effector memory CD45RA+ cells. Findings of the study overall: Compared with clonotypes that all four donors shared, non-shared clonotypes had lower generation probabilities.

Worth noting for this clone: Antigen: not known.

The sequence was obtained from a man younger than 35 in good health. The sample comprised naive CD8+ T cells sorted from blood. The chain recombines TRBV5-8 with TRBJ2-1, with 11 bases that match TRBD2. CDR3: CASSGTSGHNEQFF. In nucleotides, the CDR3 is TGTGCCAGCAGCGGGACTAGCGGCCACAATGAGCAGTTCTTC.